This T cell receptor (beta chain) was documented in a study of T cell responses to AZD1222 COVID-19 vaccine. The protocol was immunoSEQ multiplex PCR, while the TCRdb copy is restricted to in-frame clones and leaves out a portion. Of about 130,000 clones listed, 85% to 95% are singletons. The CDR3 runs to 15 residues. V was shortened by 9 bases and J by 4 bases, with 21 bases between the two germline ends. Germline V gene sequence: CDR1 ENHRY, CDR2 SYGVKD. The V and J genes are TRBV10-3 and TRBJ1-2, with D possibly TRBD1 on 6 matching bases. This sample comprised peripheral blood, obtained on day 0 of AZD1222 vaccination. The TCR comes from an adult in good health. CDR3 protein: CAIYSGQSLSYGYTF. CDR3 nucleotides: TGTGCCATTTATTCGGGACAAAGTTTATCCTATGGCTACACCTTC.